The 26 T cell receptor beta chains below all came from one sample that was sequenced in a study of T cell responses to AZD1222 COVID-19 vaccine. TCRdb keeps only in-frame clones here, not all; method: immunoSEQ multiplex PCR. The sample has 99,000 or so clones; around nine tenths are singletons. The sequencing used peripheral blood, collected 28 days after the second dose of the MenACWY control vaccine. These receptors were taken from an adult who received the MenACWY meningococcal vaccine as a control.

This clone was seen only a few times. V gene TRBV5-4 combines with J gene TRBJ2-3; 8 bases line up with TRBD1. The length of the CDR3 is 16 residues. V lost 3 bases to trimming and J lost 5 bases; unmatched junction nucleotides: 11. Germline CDR1 reads SGHNT; CDR2 reads YYREEE (reference sequence). CDR3 region: CASSSKTGEEGDTQYF. In DNA form, the CDR3 reads TGTGCCAGCAGCTCCAAGACAGGGGAGGAAGGAGATACGCAGTATTTT.

V is TRBV30 and J is TRBJ1-5; D possibly corresponds to TRBD1 (6 bases). Germline values: CDR1 GTSNPN, CDR2 SVGIG (reference sequence). The CDR3 totals 13 residues. The V end lost 2 bases, the J end lost 4 bases, and 9 bases lay between the germline ends. The CDR3 loop is CAWSRDTNQPQHF. The CDR3 bases are TGTGCCTGGAGTAGGGACACGAATCAGCCCCAGCATTTT.

A single count supports this clone. The chain has TRBV5-1 and TRBJ1-5; possibly TRBD1 for D (6 bases). Germline V lookup: CDR1 SGHRS, CDR2 YFSETQ. This CDR3 is built from 15 residues. V shed 0 bases and J shed 8 bases, with 15 bases lying between them. The CDR3, as DNA: TGCGCCAGCAGCTTGGTACCGGGGACACTAGAGCCCCAGCATTTT. Translated: CASSLVPGTLEPQHF.

The chain has TRBV15 and TRBJ2-3; the D is unclear. The CDR3 has 17 amino acids. The germline CDR1 and CDR2 sequences are LNHNV and YYDKDF (reference sequence). The V and J ends lost 0 bases and 1 base respectively, with 14 bases between them. This CDR3 reads CATSRDKTLSGTDTQYF. In DNA form, the CDR3 reads TGTGCCACCAGCAGAGATAAGACGTTATCCGGCACAGATACGCAGTATTTT.

The chain combines TRBV5-1 with TRBJ1-3; D is ambiguous. The germline gives CDR1 SGHRS, CDR2 YFSETQ. The CDR3 is 14 residues long. V was pared by 2 bases and J by 1 base, with 7 bases between. CDR3 sequence: CASSFGPSGNTIYF. CDR3 nucleotides: TGCGCCAGCAGCTTCGGGCCGTCTGGAAACACCATATATTTT.

The rearrangement uses TRBV28 and TRBJ1-2; D may be TRBD1 (5 bases). The CDR3 contains 12 residues. Germline CDR1 and CDR2: MDHEN and SYDVKM. V gave up 5 bases and J gave up 8 bases, with 12 bases separating them. The CDR3 here is CASSRRGTGYTF. The CDR3 DNA follows: TGTGCCAGCAGTAGACGGGGCACGGGCTACACCTTC.

V usage is TRBV27 and J usage is TRBJ1-1; a possible D gene is TRBD1 (6 bases). From germline, CDR1 is MNHEY and CDR2 SMNVEV (reference sequence). This CDR3 contains 13 residues. The germline V and J ends were trimmed by 2 bases and 6 bases, with 10 bases remaining between them. This CDR3 is CASSLAGVPEAFF. The CDR3 nucleotides are TGTGCCAGCAGTTTAGCAGGGGTACCTGAAGCTTTCTTT.

V is TRBV19 and J is TRBJ1-1; tentative D call: TRBD1 (6 bases). Looked up from germline, CDR1 is LNHDA and CDR2 is SQIVND (reference sequence). Trimming removed 9 bases from V and 5 bases from J, with 16 bases in between. There are 13 residues in the CDR3. The CDR3 DNA reads TGTGCCAGCTCAAGGGGGAGGCGGACTGAAGCTTTCTTT. It yields the protein CASSRGRRTEAFF.

This clone was seen only once. The chain uses TRBV29-1 and TRBJ1-1; perhaps TRBD1 as D (5 bases). This CDR3 has 15 residues. From germline, CDR1 is SQVTM and CDR2 ANQGSEA. The V and J ends lost 5 bases and 1 base respectively, with 17 bases between them. This CDR3 is CSVQGIMGGNTEAFF. CDR3 DNA sequence: TGCAGCGTTCAGGGTATCATGGGTGGGAACACTGAAGCTTTCTTT.

V usage is TRBV30 and J usage is TRBJ1-5, with D hard to call. Per the germline V gene, CDR1 is GTSNPN and CDR2 is SVGIG (reference sequence). This CDR3 spans 13 amino acids. Trimming removed 2 bases from V and 0 bases from J, with 5 bases in between. This CDR3 reads CAWSLGSNQPQHF. The DNA of the CDR3 is TGTGCCTGGAGTCTTGGTAGCAATCAGCCCCAGCATTTT.

The chain is built from TRBV4-3 and TRBJ2-1; D ambiguous. Trimming took 3 bases from V and 10 from J, leaving 13 bases between them. The germline gives CDR1 LGHNA, CDR2 YSLEER. The length of the CDR3 is 13 residues. The CDR3 region is CASSQGLDREQFF. The CDR3 DNA reads TGCGCCAGCAGCCAGGGTTTGGACCGAGAGCAGTTCTTC.

This chain joins TRBV6-1 and TRBJ2-3; 7 nucleotides align to TRBD2. This CDR3 is 15 amino acids long. Trimming removed 2 bases from V and 1 base from J; junction bases left unmatched: 3. Germline CDR1 MNHNS, CDR2 SASEGT. The CDR3 region is CASSEYRGGTDTQYF. The CDR3 DNA sequence: TGTGCCAGCAGTGAATATCGGGGGGGCACAGATACGCAGTATTTT.

The genes are TRBV5-1 and TRBJ2-2; TRBD1 might be the D (5 bases). Germline V gene sequence: CDR1 SGHRS, CDR2 YFSETQ. The CDR3 sequence is 14 residues long. Trimming stripped 7 bases from V and 6 bases from J, with 16 bases between. The CDR3 DNA sequence: TGCGCCAGCGACCAGGGCCAGTACCCCGGGGAGCTGTTTTTT. Amino acid sequence: CASDQGQYPGELFF.

The rearrangement links TRBV7-2 to TRBJ2-1; no definite D call. Trimming shortened V by 3 bases and J by 7 bases, and 4 bases separated the two germline ends. Germline V CDR1 and CDR2: SGHTA, FQGNSA. This CDR3 is 11 amino acids long. CDR3 sequence reads: CASSFGNEQFF. CDR3 nucleotides: TGTGCCAGCAGCTTCGGTAATGAGCAGTTCTTC. Full variable domain (rest looked up from reference TRBV7-2 and TRBJ2-1): GAGVSQSPSNKVTEKGKDVELRCDPISGHTALYWYRQSLGQGLEFLIYFQGNSAPDKSGLPSDRFSAERTGGSVSTLTIQRTQQEDSAVYLCASSFGNEQFFGPGTRLTVL.

This chain uses TRBV3-1 (or the pseudogene TRBV3-2) with TRBJ2-7; 11 nucleotides align to TRBD2. Germline V gene data show CDR1 as LGHDT and CDR2 as YNNKEL (reference sequence). The CDR3 has 16 amino acids. V trimming: 4 bases; J trimming: 2 bases; junction bases outside the gene matches: 7. CDR3 bases: TGTGCCAGCAGCCGCACCGGGACTAGCGGCGCCTACGAGCAGTACTTC. It encodes CASSRTGTSGAYEQYF.

This clone was observed a few times. CDR3 amino acids: CASSPERQPNTQYF. DNA for the CDR3: TGTGCCAGCTCACCAGAAAGGCAGCCCAATACGCAGTATTTT. The gene calls are TRBV18 and TRBJ2-3; unclear D gene. This CDR3 is built from 14 residues. With 2 bases removed from V and 7 bases from J, the gap between germline ends came to 13 bases. Germline V gene data show CDR1 as KGHSH and CDR2 as LQKENI.

This chain links TRBV14 with TRBJ1-1; tentatively, D is TRBD1 (5 bases). The germline V and J ends were trimmed by 5 bases and 1 base, with 8 bases remaining between them. Germline V gene sequence: CDR1 SGHDN, CDR2 FVKESK. The CDR3 loop spans 13 amino acids. Written as DNA, the CDR3 is TGTGCCAGCAGCGGGCAGGGGAACACTGAAGCTTTCTTT. Translating gives CASSGQGNTEAFF.

This chain connects TRBV5-1 to TRBJ2-1, with TRBD1 matching 8 bases. The V and J ends lost 0 bases and 10 bases, in that order; junction bases with no gene match: 12. Germline lookup yields CDR1 SGHRS and CDR2 YFSETQ. The CDR3 covers 16 residues. The CDR3 reads CASSLVAGGAYGEQFF. The DNA for the CDR3 is TGCGCCAGCAGCTTGGTGGCAGGGGGCGCGTATGGAGAGCAGTTCTTC. The variable domain in full, with the rest retrieved from reference TRBV5-1 and TRBJ2-1, is KAGVTQTPRYLIKTRGQQVTLSCSPISGHRSVSWYQQTPGQGLQFLFEYFSETQRNKGNFPGRFSGRQFSNSRSEMNVSTLELGDSALYLCASSLVAGGAYGEQFFGPGTRLTVL.

The sample holds many counts of this clone. The V call is TRBV7-2, the J call TRBJ2-5; 9 nucleotides align to TRBD2. The V gene's germline CDR1 is SGHTA and CDR2 FQGNSA. Trimming removed 8 bases from V and 5 bases from J; junction bases left unmatched: 12. This CDR3 contains 15 residues. CDR3 loop: CASSPLRGGGETQYF. Here the CDR3 DNA reads TGTGCCAGCTCCCCGCTGCGGGGGGGAGGGGAGACCCAGTACTTC.

The CDR3 DNA is TGTGCCAGCAGCTCGACTAGCTCAGATACGCAGTATTTT. As protein: CASSSTSSDTQYF. The chain links TRBV5-4 to TRBJ2-3; 7 bases match TRBD2. The CDR3 extends over 13 amino acids. Germline CDR1 reads SGHNT; CDR2 reads YYREEE (reference sequence). The trim removed 3 bases at V and 4 bases at J, leaving 2 bases unmatched. The entire variable domain, with the rest obtained from reference TRBV5-4 and TRBJ2-3, is as follows: ETGVTQSPTHLIKTRGQQVTLRCSSQSGHNTVSWYQQALGQGPQFIFQYYREEENGRGNFPPRFSGLQFPNYSSELNVNALELDDSALYLCASSSTSSDTQYFGPGTRLTVL.

The chain is built from TRBV7-2 and TRBJ2-7; TRBD2 matches at 13 bases. This CDR3 is 15 amino acids long. CDR1 is SGHTA, CDR2 FQGNSA, per germline. With V trimmed by 7 bases and J by 6 bases, 9 bases remained unmatched. CDR3 bases: TGTGCCAGCACCGGGACTAGCGGGGTTCTTGCCGAGCAGTACTTC. Translated: CASTGTSGVLAEQYF.

This clone is a singleton in its sample. The chain joins TRBV7-3 to TRBJ1-1; D unclear. With 2 bases removed from V and 8 bases from J, the gap between germline ends came to 12 bases. The CDR3 is 13 residues long. The germline gives CDR1 SGHTA, CDR2 FQGTGA. DNA for the CDR3: TGTGCCAGCAGCTTATCTTCCTCGGGAGAAGCTTTCTTT. This gives the protein CASSLSSSGEAFF.

The sample holds a few counts of this clone. The chain uses TRBV2 and TRBJ1-6, with D possibly TRBD1 on 6 matching bases. V was clipped by 6 bases and J by 10 bases, with 16 bases between them. This CDR3 region has 14 residues. Looked up from germline, CDR1 is SNHLY and CDR2 is FYNNEI. DNA for the CDR3: TGTGCCAGCAGGGCAGGCGTGGGACAATCACCCCTCCACTTT. Its translation: CASRAGVGQSPLHF.

The rearrangement uses TRBV3-1 (or the pseudogene TRBV3-2) and TRBJ1-6; TRBD1 is a possible D gene (5 bases). This CDR3 has 15 amino acids. Trimming pared 3 bases from V and 9 bases from J, leaving 15 bases between. Germline V CDR1 and CDR2: LGHDT, YNNKEL (reference sequence). The CDR3 DNA follows: TGTGCCAGCAGCCACGGCGGGACGGCCAGTTCACCCCTCCACTTT. Amino acid sequence: CASSHGGTASSPLHF.

The genes are TRBV30 and TRBJ2-3, with 11 bases fitting TRBD2. Losses at the gene ends were 5 bases for V and 1 base for J; bases not matched to a gene: 2. Per the germline V gene, CDR1 is GTSNPN and CDR2 is SVGIG (reference sequence). CDR3 length equals 14 residues. CDR3 in DNA: TGTGCCTGGGAACTAGCGGGGGGCACAGATACGCAGTATTTT. Translated: CAWELAGGTDTQYF.

This clone was counted once. This sequence joins TRBV12-3 or TRBV12-4 and TRBJ1-1, with 8 nucleotides matching TRBD1. Trimming took 3 bases from V and 9 from J; bases not matched to a gene: 3. This CDR3 spans 12 amino acids. CDR3 in DNA: TGTGCCAGCAGTTTGGGCAGGGGGCAAGCTTTCTTT. Its protein product is CASSLGRGQAFF.